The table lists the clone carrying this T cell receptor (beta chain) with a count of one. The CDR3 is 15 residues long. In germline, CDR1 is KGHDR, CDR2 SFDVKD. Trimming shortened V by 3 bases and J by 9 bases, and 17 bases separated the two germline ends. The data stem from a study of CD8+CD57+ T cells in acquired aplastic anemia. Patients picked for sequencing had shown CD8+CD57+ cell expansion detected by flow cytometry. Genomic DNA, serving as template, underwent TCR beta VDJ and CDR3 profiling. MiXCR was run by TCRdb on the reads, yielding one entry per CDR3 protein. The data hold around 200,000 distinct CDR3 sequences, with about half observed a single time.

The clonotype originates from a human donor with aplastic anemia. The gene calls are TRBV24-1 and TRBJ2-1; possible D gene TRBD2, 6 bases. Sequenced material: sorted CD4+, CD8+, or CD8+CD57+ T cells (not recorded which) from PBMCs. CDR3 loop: CATSDPPGRGSEQFF. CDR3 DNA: TGTGCCACCAGTGATCCACCGGGACGGGGGAGTGAGCAGTTCTTC.